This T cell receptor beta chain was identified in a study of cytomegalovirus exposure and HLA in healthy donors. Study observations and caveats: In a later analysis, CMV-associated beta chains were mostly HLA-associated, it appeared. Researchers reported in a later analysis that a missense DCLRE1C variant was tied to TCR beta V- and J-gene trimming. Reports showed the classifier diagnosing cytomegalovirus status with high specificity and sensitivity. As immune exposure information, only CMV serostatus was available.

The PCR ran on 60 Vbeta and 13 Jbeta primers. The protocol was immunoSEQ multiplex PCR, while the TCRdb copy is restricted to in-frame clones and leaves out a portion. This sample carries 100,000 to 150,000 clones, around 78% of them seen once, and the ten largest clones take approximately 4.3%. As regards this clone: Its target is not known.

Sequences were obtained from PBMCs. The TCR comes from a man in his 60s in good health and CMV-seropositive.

The CDR3 is CASSPGTELDNEQFF. CDR3 nucleotides: TGTGCCAGCAGTCCCGGGACAGAGTTGGACAATGAGCAGTTCTTC. The chain has TRBV6-1 and TRBJ2-1; 7 bases align to TRBD1. V lost 5 bases and J lost 5; bases outside the gene matches: 9. Germline assignment: CDR1 MNHNS and CDR2 SASEGT. This CDR3 comprises 15 residues.